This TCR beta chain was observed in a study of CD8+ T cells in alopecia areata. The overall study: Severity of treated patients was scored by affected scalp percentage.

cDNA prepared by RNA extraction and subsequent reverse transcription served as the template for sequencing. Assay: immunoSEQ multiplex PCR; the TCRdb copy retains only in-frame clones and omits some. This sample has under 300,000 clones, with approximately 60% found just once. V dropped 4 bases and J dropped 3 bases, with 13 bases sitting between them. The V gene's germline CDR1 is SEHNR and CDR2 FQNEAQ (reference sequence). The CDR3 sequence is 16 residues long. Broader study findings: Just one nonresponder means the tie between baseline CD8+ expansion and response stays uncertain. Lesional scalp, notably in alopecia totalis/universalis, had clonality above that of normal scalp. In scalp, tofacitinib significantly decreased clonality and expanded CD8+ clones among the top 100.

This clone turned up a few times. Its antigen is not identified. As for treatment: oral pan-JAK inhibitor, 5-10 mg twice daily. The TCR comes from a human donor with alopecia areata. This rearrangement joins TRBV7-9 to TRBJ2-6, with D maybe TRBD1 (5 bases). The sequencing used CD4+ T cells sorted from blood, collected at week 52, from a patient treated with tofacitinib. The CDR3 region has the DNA TGTGCCAGCAGCTCTCAACGTGACAGTGGGGCCAACGTCCTGACTTTC. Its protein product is CASSSQRDSGANVLTF.